This T cell receptor (beta chain) is from a study of shared clonotypes between healthy human individuals. General study findings and limits: Memory subsets generally showed smaller estimated richness than naive subsets did. Generation of non-shared clonotypes was less probable than generation of clonotypes shared by all four donors.

A word on this clone: Its antigen is not identified.

Germline assignment: CDR1 SGHTA and CDR2 FQGNSA. Trimming removed 5 bases at V and 0 bases at J, with 11 bases between. The CDR3 totals 15 residues. As defined, naive CD8 cells were CD45RO-negative and positively selected for CCR7, with terminally differentiated effector memory CD45RA+ cells excluded. Sequencing was at deep level. Genomic DNA of each subset was evenly split across several immunoSEQ plates. TCRdb's table, derived via immunoSEQ multiplex PCR, lists solely in-frame clones and lacks some. The sample lists hundreds of thousands of clones, approximately 96% occurring once. The V gene is TRBV7-2, the J gene TRBJ1-3; the D gene is possibly TRBD1 (6 bases). The receptor was derived from a woman in her 30s in good health. Sequencing used naive CD8+ T cells sorted from blood. The CDR3 DNA reads as TGTGCCAGCAGCCCGGACAGAAACTCTGGAAACACCATATATTTT. It encodes CASSPDRNSGNTIYF.